The source of this T cell receptor (beta chain) is a study of blood T cell repertoires in COVID-19. Whole-study context: PBMCs, B-cell-depleted T cells, or T cells were the source of the cDNA or gDNA that made up the material.

This clone was found once. In the study's own analysis: Amplification of reference gene primers was used by the study to estimate nucleated cell counts. Assay used: immunoSEQ multiplex PCR; TCRdb lists only in-frame clones, some missing. The DNA gave D and trimming, while V, J and clone size come from that table. The profile shows more than 300,000 clones, about 83% of them singletons. Germline CDR1 reads GTSNPN; CDR2 reads SVGIG (reference sequence). The CDR3 contains 15 residues. V gave up 3 bases and J gave up 2 bases; unmatched junction bases: 5. The clonotype comes from a woman between 45 and 65 years old with acute or convalescent COVID-19. Sample: peripheral blood. The chain combines TRBV30 with TRBJ2-3; 10 nucleotides match TRBD2. In nucleotides, the CDR3 is TGTGCCTGGAGGCCTACTAGCGGGAACACAGATACGCAGTATTTT. This encodes CAWRPTSGNTDTQYF. Full variable domain (rest looked up from reference TRBV30 and TRBJ2-3): SQTIHQWPATLVQPVGSPLSLECTVEGTSNPNLYWYRQAAGRGLQLLFYSVGIGQISSEVPQNLSASRPQDRQFILSSKKLLLSDSGFYLCAWRPTSGNTDTQYFGPGTRLTVL.